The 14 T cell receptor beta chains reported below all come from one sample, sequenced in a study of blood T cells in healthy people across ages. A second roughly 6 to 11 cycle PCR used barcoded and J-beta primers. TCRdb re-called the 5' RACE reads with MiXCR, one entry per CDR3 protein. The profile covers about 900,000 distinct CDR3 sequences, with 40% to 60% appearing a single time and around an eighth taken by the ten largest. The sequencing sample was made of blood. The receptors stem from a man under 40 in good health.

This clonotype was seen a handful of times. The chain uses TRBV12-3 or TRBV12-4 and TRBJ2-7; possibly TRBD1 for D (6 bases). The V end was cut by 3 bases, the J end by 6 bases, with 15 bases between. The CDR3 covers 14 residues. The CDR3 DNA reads TGTGCCAGCAGTTTTCTTTTTGGGGGCGGCGAGCAGTACTTC. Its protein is CASSFLFGGGEQYF.

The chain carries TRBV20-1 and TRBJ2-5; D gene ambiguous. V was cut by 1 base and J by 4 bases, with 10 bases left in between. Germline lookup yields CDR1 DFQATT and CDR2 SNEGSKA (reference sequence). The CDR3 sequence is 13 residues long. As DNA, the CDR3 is TGCAGTGCTAGAGGCAGTAGAGTAGAGACCCAGTACTTC. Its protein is CSARGSRVETQYF.

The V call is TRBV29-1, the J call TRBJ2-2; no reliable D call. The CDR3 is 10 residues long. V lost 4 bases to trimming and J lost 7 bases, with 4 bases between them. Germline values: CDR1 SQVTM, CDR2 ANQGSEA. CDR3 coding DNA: TGCAGCGTTGGGAGCGGGGAGCTGTTTTTT. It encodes CSVGSGELFF.

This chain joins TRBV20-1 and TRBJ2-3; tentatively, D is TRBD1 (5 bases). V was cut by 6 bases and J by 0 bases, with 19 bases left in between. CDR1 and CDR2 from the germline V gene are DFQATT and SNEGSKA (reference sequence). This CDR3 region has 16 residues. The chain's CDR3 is CSAPWGRIPSTDTQYF. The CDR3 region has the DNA TGCAGTGCGCCCTGGGGCCGGATTCCTAGCACAGATACGCAGTATTTT.

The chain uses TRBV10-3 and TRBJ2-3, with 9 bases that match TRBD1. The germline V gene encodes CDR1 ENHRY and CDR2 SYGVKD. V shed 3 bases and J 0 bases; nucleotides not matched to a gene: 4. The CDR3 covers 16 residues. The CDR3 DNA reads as TGTGCCATCAGTGAATTACAGGGGGCAAGCACAGATACGCAGTATTTT. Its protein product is CAISELQGASTDTQYF.

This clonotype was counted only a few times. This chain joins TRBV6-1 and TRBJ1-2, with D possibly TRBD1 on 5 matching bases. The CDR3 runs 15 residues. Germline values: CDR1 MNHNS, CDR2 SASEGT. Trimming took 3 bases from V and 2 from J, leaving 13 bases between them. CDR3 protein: CASSDIAGKNYGYTF. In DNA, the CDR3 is TGTGCCAGCAGTGATATCGCAGGGAAGAACTATGGCTACACCTTC.

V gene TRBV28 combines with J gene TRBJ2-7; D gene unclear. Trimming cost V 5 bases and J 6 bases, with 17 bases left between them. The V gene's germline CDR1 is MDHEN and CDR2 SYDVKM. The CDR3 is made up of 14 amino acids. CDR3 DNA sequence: TGTGCCAGCAGTGACCCCTTAGTAAACCGCGAGCAGTACTTC. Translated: CASSDPLVNREQYF.

The CDR3 protein is CASRISGGLGSYEQYF. In nucleotides, the CDR3 is TGTGCCAGCAGGATATCAGGAGGTTTAGGCTCCTACGAGCAGTACTTC. This sequence joins TRBV11-2 and TRBJ2-7; the D gene is possibly TRBD2 (5 bases). This CDR3 is 16 amino acids long. Trimming pared 6 bases from V and 0 bases from J, leaving 18 bases between. Germline V lookup: CDR1 SGHAT, CDR2 FQNNGV. The whole variable domain, filled in from reference TRBV11-2 and TRBJ2-7, reads EAGVAQSPRYKIIEKRQSVAFWCNPISGHATLYWYQQILGQGPKLLIQFQNNGVVDDSQLPKDRFSAERLKGVDSTLKIQPAKLEDSAVYLCASRISGGLGSYEQYFGPGTRLTVT.

CDR3 in DNA: TGTGCCAGCTCCCACACTCGGGACGGATTCACAGATACGCAGTATTTT. Translating gives CASSHTRDGFTDTQYF. V gene TRBV18 combines with J gene TRBJ2-3; D possibly uses TRBD1 or TRBD2 (5 bases each). CDR1 and CDR2 from the germline V gene are KGHSH and LQKENI. This CDR3 region has 16 residues. The V and J ends lost 6 bases and 2 bases respectively, with 18 bases between them.

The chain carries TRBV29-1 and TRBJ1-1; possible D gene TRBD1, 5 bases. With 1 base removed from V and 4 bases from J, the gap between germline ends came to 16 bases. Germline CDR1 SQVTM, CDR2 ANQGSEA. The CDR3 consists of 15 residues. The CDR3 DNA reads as TGCAGCGTTGAAGCTACCAAGACAGATGCCACTGAAGCTTTCTTT. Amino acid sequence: CSVEATKTDATEAFF.

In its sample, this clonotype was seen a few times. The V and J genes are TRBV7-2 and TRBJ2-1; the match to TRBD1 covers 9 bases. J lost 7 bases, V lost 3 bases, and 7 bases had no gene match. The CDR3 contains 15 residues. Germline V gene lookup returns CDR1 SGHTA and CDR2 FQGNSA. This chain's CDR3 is CASSFETGGFNEQFF. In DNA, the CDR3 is TGTGCCAGCAGCTTCGAGACAGGGGGGTTTAATGAGCAGTTCTTC.

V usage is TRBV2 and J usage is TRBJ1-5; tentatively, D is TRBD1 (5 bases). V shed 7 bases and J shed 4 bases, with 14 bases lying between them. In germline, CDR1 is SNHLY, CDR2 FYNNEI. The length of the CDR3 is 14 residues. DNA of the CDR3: TGTGCCAGCACCGTCCGACAGTCGAATCAGCCCCAGCATTTT. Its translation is CASTVRQSNQPQHF.

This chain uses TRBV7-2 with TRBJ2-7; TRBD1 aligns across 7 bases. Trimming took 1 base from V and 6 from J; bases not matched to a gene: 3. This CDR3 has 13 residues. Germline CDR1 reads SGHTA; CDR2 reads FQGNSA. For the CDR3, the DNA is TGTGCCAGCAGCTTAGTGCAGGGGGTCGAGCAGTACTTC. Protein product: CASSLVQGVEQYF.

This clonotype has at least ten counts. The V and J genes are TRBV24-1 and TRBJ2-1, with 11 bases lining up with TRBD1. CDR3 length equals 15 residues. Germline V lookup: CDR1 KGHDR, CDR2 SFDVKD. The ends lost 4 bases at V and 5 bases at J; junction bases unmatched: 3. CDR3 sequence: CATSEDRGLNNEQFF. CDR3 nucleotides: TGTGCCACCAGTGAGGACAGGGGGCTGAACAATGAGCAGTTCTTC.